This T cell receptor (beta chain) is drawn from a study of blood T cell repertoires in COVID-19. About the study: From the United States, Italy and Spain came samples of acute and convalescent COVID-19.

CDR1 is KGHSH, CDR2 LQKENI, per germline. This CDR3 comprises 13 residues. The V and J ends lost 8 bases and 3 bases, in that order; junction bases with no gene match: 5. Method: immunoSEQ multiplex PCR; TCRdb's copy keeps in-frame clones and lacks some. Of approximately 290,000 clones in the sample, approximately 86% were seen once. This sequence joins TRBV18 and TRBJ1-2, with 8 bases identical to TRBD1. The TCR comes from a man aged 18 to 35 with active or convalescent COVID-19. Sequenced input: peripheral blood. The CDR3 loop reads CASHPGQDYGYTF. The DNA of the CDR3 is TGTGCCAGCCACCCGGGACAGGACTATGGCTACACCTTC.